The 26 T cell receptor beta chains given below trace back to one sample, sequenced in a study of T cell responses to AZD1222 COVID-19 vaccine. Produced via immunoSEQ multiplex PCR; TCRdb's table is partial and in-frame only. The data hold some 170,000 clones, with approximately 93% observed a single time. Specimen: peripheral blood, collected on day 0 of AZD1222 vaccination. The receptors originated from an adult in good health.

The chain couples TRBV6-2 or TRBV6-3 to TRBJ2-3; 12 bases match TRBD2. Germline CDR1 MNHEY, CDR2 SVGEGT. The CDR3 is 13 amino acids. V gave up 6 bases and J gave up 8 bases; unmatched junction bases: 3. The CDR3 nucleotides read TGTGCCAGCAGACCTAGCGGGGGGGGTACGCAGTATTTT. Encoded protein: CASRPSGGGTQYF.

V and J are TRBV18 and TRBJ2-2, with TRBD1 matching over 10 bases. Germline V gives CDR1 KGHSH, CDR2 LQKENI. This CDR3 contains 18 residues. Trimming cost V 6 bases and J 3 bases; bases outside gene matches: 13. The chain's CDR3 is CASSTTGGWGGDTGELFF. DNA for the CDR3: TGTGCCAGCTCCACGACAGGGGGCTGGGGAGGCGACACCGGGGAGCTGTTTTTT.

The rearrangement links TRBV15 to TRBJ2-7, with TRBD1 matching over 7 bases. The CDR3 runs 14 residues. Losses at the gene ends were 6 bases for V and 2 bases for J; bases not matched to a gene: 7. Germline V gene data show CDR1 as LNHNV and CDR2 as YYDKDF (reference sequence). DNA of the CDR3: TGTGCCACCAGTTTGGGACAGACCGCCTACGAGCAGTACTTC. Protein sequence: CATSLGQTAYEQYF.

J is TRBJ1-1 and V is TRBV6-5; perhaps TRBD1 as D (6 bases). Germline CDR1 MNHEY, CDR2 SVGAGI. This CDR3 is 13 amino acids long. Deletions cut 7 bases from V and 6 bases from J, with 15 bases between. The DNA for the CDR3 is TGTGCCAGCACCCTGCTTAGGGGGGCTGAAGCTTTCTTT. Translating gives CASTLLRGAEAFF.

The chain joins TRBV4-2 to TRBJ1-5, with TRBD1 as a possible D gene (6 bases). The V end was cut by 3 bases, the J end by 3 bases, with 15 bases between. CDR1 is LGHNA and CDR2 is YNFKEQ in the germline V gene. This CDR3 is built from 16 residues. The CDR3 nucleotides read TGTGCCAGCAGCCAGGTGATCAGGGGCTCCAATCAGCCCCAGCATTTT. The encoded protein is CASSQVIRGSNQPQHF.

This chain joins TRBV2 and TRBJ2-1, with a tentative D call TRBD1 (6 bases). This CDR3 region has 13 residues. Germline V gives CDR1 SNHLY, CDR2 FYNNEI. The V end lost 4 bases, the J end lost 4 bases, and 8 bases lay between the germline ends. The CDR3 bases are TGTGCCAGCAGTGGGGGGCCTTACAATGAGCAGTTCTTC. Translating gives CASSGGPYNEQFF.

The CDR3, as DNA: TGTGCCTGGAGAGGCACTTCTAGGTCTACGCAGTATTTT. This gives the protein CAWRGTSRSTQYF. The V and J genes are TRBV30 and TRBJ2-3; D gene uncertain. This CDR3 comprises 13 residues. Germline V CDR1 and CDR2: GTSNPN, SVGIG (reference sequence). Trimming took off 3 bases at V and 8 bases at J, with 15 bases between the two ends.

This clone was seen repeatedly, ten times or more. The gene calls are TRBV12-3 or TRBV12-4 and TRBJ1-1; D uncertain. The CDR3 consists of 13 residues. Deletions cut 5 bases from V and 3 bases from J, with 10 bases between. CDR3 coding DNA: TGTGCCAGCAGTCTCACACTCTACACTGAAGCTTTCTTT. Translated, it gives CASSLTLYTEAFF.

The chain links TRBV5-8 to TRBJ1-2; D gene unclear. V lost 4 bases to trimming and J lost 2 bases, with 9 bases between them. The CDR3 contains 13 residues. Germline V gene sequence: CDR1 SGHTS, CDR2 YDEGEE. The CDR3 reads CASSPDENYGYTF. CDR3 coding DNA: TGTGCCAGCAGCCCGGACGAGAACTATGGCTACACCTTC.

The CDR3: CASSQSRGGNYGYTF. As DNA, the CDR3 is TGTGCCAGCAGCCAATCTCGGGGGGGAAACTATGGCTACACCTTC. The rearrangement uses TRBV16 and TRBJ1-2, with D perhaps TRBD1 (5 bases). The length of the CDR3 is 15 residues. Germline V gene lookup returns CDR1 KGHSY and CDR2 FQNENV. V shed 0 bases and J shed 2 bases, with 10 bases lying between them.

The DNA for the CDR3 is TGTGCCAGCAGTTTTAGACAGGCCTATGGCTACACCTTC. Encoded protein: CASSFRQAYGYTF. V gene TRBV12-3 or TRBV12-4 combines with J gene TRBJ1-2; tentatively, D is TRBD1 (6 bases). The V gene lost 3 bases and the J gene lost 4 bases, with 9 bases spanning the gap. The CDR3 is 13 amino acids.

This clone was detected a few times. The V and J genes are TRBV29-1 and TRBJ1-1; weak D call: TRBD1 (6 bases). Germline values: CDR1 SQVTM, CDR2 ANQGSEA. The length of the CDR3 is 15 residues. V lost 4 bases to trimming and J lost 1 base, with 16 bases between them. This chain's CDR3 is CSVAPGAHPNTEAFF. CDR3 sequence (DNA): TGCAGCGTTGCCCCGGGGGCGCATCCGAACACTGAAGCTTTCTTT.

The table lists this clone with a count of one. V gene TRBV24-1 combines with J gene TRBJ1-5; D not certain. Per germline, CDR1 KGHDR and CDR2 SFDVKD. The CDR3 is 14 residues long. The germline V and J ends were trimmed by 6 bases and 1 base, with 9 bases remaining between them. This chain's CDR3 is CATSPWNSNQPQHF. CDR3 sequence (DNA): TGTGCCACCAGTCCTTGGAACAGCAATCAGCCCCAGCATTTT.

V gene TRBV7-9 combines with J gene TRBJ2-2; D is possibly TRBD1 (5 bases). The CDR3 extends over 15 amino acids. Germline CDR1 and CDR2: SEHNR and FQNEAQ (reference sequence). V was cut by 6 bases and J by 3 bases, with 14 bases left in between. The CDR3 DNA is TGTGCCAGCAGAGGTAATCCGACAGACACCGGGGAGCTGTTTTTT. Residues: CASRGNPTDTGELFF.

The chain combines TRBV10-3 with TRBJ2-7; TRBD1 agrees at 10 bases. V was clipped by 3 bases and J by 6 bases; unmatched bases: 11. Germline CDR1 ENHRY, CDR2 SYGVKD. CDR3 length: 16 amino acids. The CDR3 bases are TGTGCCATCAGTGAATCCAGGACAGGGGGTGATAGCGAGCAGTACTTC. Translated: CAISESRTGGDSEQYF.

The V call is TRBV4-3, the J call TRBJ2-1, with 11 bases fitting TRBD2. The germline V gene encodes CDR1 LGHNA and CDR2 YSLEER. Losses at the gene ends were 1 base for V and 2 bases for J; bases not matched to a gene: 4. The length of the CDR3 is 17 residues. For the CDR3, the DNA is TGCGCCAGCAGCCAAGGACTAGCGGGGAACACCTACAATGAGCAGTTCTTC. Translated, it gives CASSQGLAGNTYNEQFF.

CDR3 coding DNA: TGTGCCAGTAGTATAGACCCCCGCCGGACAGACAAACCACCTAGCTCCTACAATGAGCAGTTCTTC. It codes for CASSIDPRRTDKPPSSYNEQFF. This chain connects TRBV19 to TRBJ2-1; D is possibly TRBD1 (6 bases). V shed 0 bases and J shed 0 bases, with 27 bases lying between them. In germline, CDR1 is LNHDA, CDR2 SQIVND (reference sequence). This CDR3 has 22 residues.

This clone was seen only once. V is TRBV4-1 and J is TRBJ1-6; TRBD1 might be the D (6 bases). This CDR3 has 13 residues. Germline V gene lookup returns CDR1 MGHRA and CDR2 YSYEKL. Trimming cost V 2 bases and J 10 bases, with 9 bases left between them. The CDR3 protein is CASSQTGLSPLHF. DNA of the CDR3: TGCGCCAGCAGCCAAACAGGGCTCTCACCCCTCCACTTT.

With respect to this clone: Distinct nucleotide sequences in the sample also encode this CDR3. This chain uses TRBV7-9 with TRBJ1-3; D is uncertain. V shed 4 bases and J shed 0 bases, with 10 bases lying between them. This CDR3 has 15 residues. CDR1 and CDR2 from the germline V gene are SEHNR and FQNEAQ (reference sequence). DNA for the CDR3: TGTGCCAGCAGCTCCCAAGGGATCTCTGGAAACACCATATATTTT. Translation: CASSSQGISGNTIYF.

The chain uses TRBV11-2 and TRBJ2-1; unclear D gene. Trimming stripped 1 base from V and 6 bases from J, with 7 bases between. Germline-derived CDR1 and CDR2 are SGHAT and FQNNGV. The CDR3 runs 13 residues. CDR3 bases: TGTGCCAGCAGCTTAGTCCCCTCCAATGAGCAGTTCTTC. It yields the protein CASSLVPSNEQFF.

This clone was detected a few times. V is TRBV7-2 and J is TRBJ1-5; D unresolved. Germline lookup yields CDR1 SGHTA and CDR2 FQGNSA. The CDR3 has 13 amino acids. Deletions cut 3 bases from V and 3 bases from J, with 6 bases between. CDR3 sequence (DNA): TGTGCCAGCAGCTTCAAGAACAATCAGCCCCAGCATTTT. Its translation is CASSFKNNQPQHF.

This clone was detected once. The chain uses TRBV2 and TRBJ2-5; 11 bases line up with TRBD2. The germline CDR1 and CDR2 sequences are SNHLY and FYNNEI. With V trimmed by 7 bases and J by 2 bases, 15 bases remained unmatched. The CDR3 consists of 18 residues. The CDR3, as DNA: TGTGCCAGCAAAGGGAGACTAGCGGGGTTATCATATCAAGAGACCCAGTACTTC. Protein sequence: CASKGRLAGLSYQETQYF.

This sequence joins TRBV6-5 and TRBJ1-5; D unclear. V was pared by 6 bases and J by 9 bases, with 12 bases between. Germline V lookup: CDR1 MNHEY, CDR2 SVGAGI. CDR3 length equals 12 residues. The CDR3 sequence is CASRHTVGPQHF. The CDR3 region has the DNA TGTGCCAGCAGACACACTGTGGGGCCCCAGCATTTT.

CDR3 protein: CASSYESGGYKNIQYF. The CDR3 DNA is TGTGCCAGCAGTTACGAAAGCGGGGGGTACAAAAACATTCAGTACTTC. The chain carries TRBV6-2 or TRBV6-3 and TRBJ2-4; 9 nucleotides agree with TRBD2. V gave up 2 bases and J gave up 3 bases; unmatched junction bases: 5. This CDR3 has 16 residues. Germline CDR1 MNHEY, CDR2 SVGEGT.

This clone was observed once. V and J are TRBV11-3 and TRBJ1-2, with D unresolved. V shed 5 bases and J shed 8 bases, with 24 bases lying between them. The V gene's germline CDR1 is SGHNT and CDR2 YENEEA. The CDR3 runs 16 residues. The CDR3 spells CASSDPNPLQAPGYTF. The CDR3, as DNA: TGTGCCAGCAGCGATCCCAACCCACTGCAGGCCCCCGGCTACACCTTC.

The chain recombines TRBV27 with TRBJ1-4; D perhaps matches TRBD1 (5 bases). Germline values: CDR1 MNHEY, CDR2 SMNVEV (reference sequence). CDR3 size: 15 residues. The V end was cut by 1 base, the J end by 8 bases, with 14 bases between. CDR3 residues: CASSLFGTREEKLFF. The CDR3 region has the DNA TGTGCCAGCAGTTTATTCGGGACCCGGGAAGAAAAACTGTTTTTT.